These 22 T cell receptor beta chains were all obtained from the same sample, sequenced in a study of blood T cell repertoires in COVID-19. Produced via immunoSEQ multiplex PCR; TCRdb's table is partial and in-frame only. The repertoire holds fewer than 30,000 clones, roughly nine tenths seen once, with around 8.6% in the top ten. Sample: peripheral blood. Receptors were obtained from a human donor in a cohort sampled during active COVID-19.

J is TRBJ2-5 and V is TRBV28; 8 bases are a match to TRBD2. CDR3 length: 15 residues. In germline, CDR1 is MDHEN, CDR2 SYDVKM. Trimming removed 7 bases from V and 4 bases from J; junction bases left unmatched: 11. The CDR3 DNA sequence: TGTGCCAGCACCCCCGGACTAGCCGGGGCAGAGACCCAGTACTTC. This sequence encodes CASTPGLAGAETQYF.

CDR3 sequence: CASRTSGSTDTQYF. The CDR3 DNA sequence: TGTGCCAGCAGGACTAGCGGGAGCACAGATACGCAGTATTTT. V usage is TRBV28 and J usage is TRBJ2-3, with 10 nucleotides matching TRBD2. J was trimmed by 0 bases and V by 6 bases; bases with no gene match: 0. Looked up from germline, CDR1 is MDHEN and CDR2 is SYDVKM. The CDR3 has 14 amino acids.

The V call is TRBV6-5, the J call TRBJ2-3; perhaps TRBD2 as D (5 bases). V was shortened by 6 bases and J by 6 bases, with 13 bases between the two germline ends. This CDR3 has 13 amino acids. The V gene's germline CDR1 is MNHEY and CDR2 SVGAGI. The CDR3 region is CASRGVSWDTQYF. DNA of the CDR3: TGTGCCAGCAGGGGAGTGTCTTGGGATACGCAGTATTTT.

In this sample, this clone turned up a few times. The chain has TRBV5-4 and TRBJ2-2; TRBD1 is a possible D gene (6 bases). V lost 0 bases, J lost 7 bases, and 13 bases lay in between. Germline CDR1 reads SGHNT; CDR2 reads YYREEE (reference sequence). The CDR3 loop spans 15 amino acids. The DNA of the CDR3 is TGTGCCAGCAGCTTGGGACAGGAAAGTGTCGGGGAGCTGTTTTTT. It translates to CASSLGQESVGELFF.

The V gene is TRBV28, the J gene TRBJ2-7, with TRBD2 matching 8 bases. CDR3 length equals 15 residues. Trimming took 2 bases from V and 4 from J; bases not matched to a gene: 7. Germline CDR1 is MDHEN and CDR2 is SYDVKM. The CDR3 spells CASSLRGGFPYEQYF. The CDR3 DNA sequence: TGTGCCAGCAGTTTACGGGGGGGATTCCCTTACGAGCAGTACTTC. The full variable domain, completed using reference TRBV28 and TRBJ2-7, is DVKVTQSSRYLVKRTGEKVFLECVQDMDHENMFWYRQDPGLGLRLIYFSYDVKMKEKGDIPEGYSVSREKKERFSLILESASTNQTSMYLCASSLRGGFPYEQYFGPGTRLTVT.

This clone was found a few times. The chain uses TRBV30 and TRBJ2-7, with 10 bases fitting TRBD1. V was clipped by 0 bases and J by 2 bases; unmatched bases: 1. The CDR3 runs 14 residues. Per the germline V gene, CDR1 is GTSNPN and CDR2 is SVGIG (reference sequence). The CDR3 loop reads CAWSVGTGAYEQYF. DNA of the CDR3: TGTGCCTGGAGTGTAGGGACAGGGGCCTACGAGCAGTACTTC.

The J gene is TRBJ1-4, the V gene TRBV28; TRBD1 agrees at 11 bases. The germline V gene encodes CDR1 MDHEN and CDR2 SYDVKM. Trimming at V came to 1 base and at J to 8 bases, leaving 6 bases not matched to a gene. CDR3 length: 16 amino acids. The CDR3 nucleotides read TGTGCCAGCAGTTTATCCCGGGGACAGGGGGTGGAAAAACTGTTTTTT. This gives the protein CASSLSRGQGVEKLFF.

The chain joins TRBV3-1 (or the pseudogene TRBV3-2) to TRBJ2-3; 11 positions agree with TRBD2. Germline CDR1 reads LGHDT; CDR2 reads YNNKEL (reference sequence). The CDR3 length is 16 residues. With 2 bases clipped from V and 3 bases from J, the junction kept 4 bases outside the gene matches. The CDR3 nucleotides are TGTGCCAGCAGCCAAATAGCGGGGGGGCCAACAGATACGCAGTATTTT. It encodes CASSQIAGGPTDTQYF.

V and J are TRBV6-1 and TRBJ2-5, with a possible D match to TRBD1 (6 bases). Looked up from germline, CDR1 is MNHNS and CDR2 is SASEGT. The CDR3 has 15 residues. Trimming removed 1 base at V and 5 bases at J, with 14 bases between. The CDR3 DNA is TGTGCCAGCAGTGAAGTCGGGCAGGGGCGGGAGACCCAGTACTTC. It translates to CASSEVGQGRETQYF.

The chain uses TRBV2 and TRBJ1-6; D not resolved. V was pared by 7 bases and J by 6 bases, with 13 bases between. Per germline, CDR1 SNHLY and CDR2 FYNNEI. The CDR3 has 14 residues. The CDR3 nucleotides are TGTGCCAGCATTCCAGACACCTCTAATTCACCCCTCCACTTT. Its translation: CASIPDTSNSPLHF.

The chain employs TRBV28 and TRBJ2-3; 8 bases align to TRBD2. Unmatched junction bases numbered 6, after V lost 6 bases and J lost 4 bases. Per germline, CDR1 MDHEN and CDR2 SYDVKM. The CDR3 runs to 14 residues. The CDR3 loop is CASRYRSGADTQYF. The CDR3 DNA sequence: TGTGCCAGCAGATATCGTAGCGGGGCAGATACGCAGTATTTT.

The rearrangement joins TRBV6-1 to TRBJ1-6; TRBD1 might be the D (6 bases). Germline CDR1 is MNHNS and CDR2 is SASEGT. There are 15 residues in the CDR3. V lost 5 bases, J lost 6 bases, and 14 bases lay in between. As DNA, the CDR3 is TGTGCCAGCAGTTCACGGACAGTCAGTAATTCACCCCTCCACTTT. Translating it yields CASSSRTVSNSPLHF.

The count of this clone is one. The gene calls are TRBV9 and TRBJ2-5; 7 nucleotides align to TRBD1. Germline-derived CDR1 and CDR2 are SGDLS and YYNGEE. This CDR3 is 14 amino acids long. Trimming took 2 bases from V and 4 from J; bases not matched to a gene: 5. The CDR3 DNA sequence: TGTGCCAGCAGCGTCGGACAGGACCGAGAGACCCAGTACTTC. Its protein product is CASSVGQDRETQYF.

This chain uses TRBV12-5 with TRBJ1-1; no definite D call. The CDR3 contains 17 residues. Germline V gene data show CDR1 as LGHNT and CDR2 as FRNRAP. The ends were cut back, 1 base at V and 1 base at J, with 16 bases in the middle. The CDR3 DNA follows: TGTGCTAGTGGTTTGGCCCTGGGGTGGGAGCCGAACACTGAAGCTTTCTTT. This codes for CASGLALGWEPNTEAFF.

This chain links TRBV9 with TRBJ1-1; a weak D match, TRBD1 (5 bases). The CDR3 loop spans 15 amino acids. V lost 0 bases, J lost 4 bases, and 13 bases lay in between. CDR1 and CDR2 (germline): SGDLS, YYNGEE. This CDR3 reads CASSVVRQIPTEAFF. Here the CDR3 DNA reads TGTGCCAGCAGCGTAGTTCGACAGATCCCCACTGAAGCTTTCTTT.

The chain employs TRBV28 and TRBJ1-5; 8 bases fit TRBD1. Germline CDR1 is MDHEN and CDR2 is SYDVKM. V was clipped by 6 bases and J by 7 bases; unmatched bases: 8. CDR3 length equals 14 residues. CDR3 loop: CASRLDRGGQPQHF. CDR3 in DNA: TGTGCCAGCAGACTCGACAGGGGTGGACAGCCCCAGCATTTT.

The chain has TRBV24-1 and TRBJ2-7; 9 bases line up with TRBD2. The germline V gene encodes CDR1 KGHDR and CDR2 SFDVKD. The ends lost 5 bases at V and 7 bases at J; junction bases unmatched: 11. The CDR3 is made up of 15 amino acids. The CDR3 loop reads CATSASASGKREQYF. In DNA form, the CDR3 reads TGTGCCACCAGTGCCTCCGCTAGCGGGAAAAGGGAGCAGTACTTC.

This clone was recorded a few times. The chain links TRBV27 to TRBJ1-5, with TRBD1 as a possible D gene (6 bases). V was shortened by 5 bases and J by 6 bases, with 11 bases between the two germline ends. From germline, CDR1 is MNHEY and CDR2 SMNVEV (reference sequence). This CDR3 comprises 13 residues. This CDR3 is CASSQQGIQPQHF. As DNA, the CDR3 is TGTGCCAGCAGTCAACAGGGTATTCAGCCCCAGCATTTT.

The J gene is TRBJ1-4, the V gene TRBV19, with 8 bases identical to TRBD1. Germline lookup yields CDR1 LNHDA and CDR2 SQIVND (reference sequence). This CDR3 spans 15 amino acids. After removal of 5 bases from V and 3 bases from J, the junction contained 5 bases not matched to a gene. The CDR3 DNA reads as TGTGCCAGTAGTTTGGACAGGGCGGCTAATGAAAAACTGTTTTTT. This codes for CASSLDRAANEKLFF.

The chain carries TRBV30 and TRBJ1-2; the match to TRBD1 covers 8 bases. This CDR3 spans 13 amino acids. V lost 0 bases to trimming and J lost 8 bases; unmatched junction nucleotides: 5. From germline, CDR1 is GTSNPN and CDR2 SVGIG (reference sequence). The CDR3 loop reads CAWSVGQGLGYTF. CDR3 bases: TGTGCCTGGAGTGTCGGACAGGGCTTGGGCTACACCTTC.

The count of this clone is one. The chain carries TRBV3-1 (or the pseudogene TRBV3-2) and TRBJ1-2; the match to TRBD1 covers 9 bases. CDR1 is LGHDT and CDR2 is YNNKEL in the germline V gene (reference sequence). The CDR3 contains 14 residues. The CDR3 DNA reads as TGTGCTACGCAGGGACAGGGTTACGGCTATGGCTACACCTTC. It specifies CATQGQGYGYGYTF.

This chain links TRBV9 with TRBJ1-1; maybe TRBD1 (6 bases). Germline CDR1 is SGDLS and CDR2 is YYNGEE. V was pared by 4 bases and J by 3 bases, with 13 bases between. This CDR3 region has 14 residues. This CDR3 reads CASSPTYRDTEAFF. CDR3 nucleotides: TGTGCCAGCAGCCCGACCTACAGGGACACTGAAGCTTTCTTT.